The rows below give T cell receptor beta chains drawn from one sample of a study of Ad26.COV2.S vaccination and SARS-CoV-2 variants. Here immunoSEQ multiplex PCR was the method, and the copy in TCRdb shows in-frame clones only, minus some. The sample yields roughly 350,000 clones, 80% to 90% seen once. The sequencing here drew on peripheral blood, taken in a trial of Ad26.COV2.S vaccine versus placebo. These receptors all stem from a person aged 18-65 years who received the Ad26.COV2.S COVID-19 vaccine or a placebo. Each CDR3 is given with its conserved first and last residue. The D gene is left open where the match is weak. Clone sizes are given selectively: once, few, many, or a class where the clone is expanded.

V	size	D	J	CDR3	DNA
TRBV11-3	NA	NA	TRBJ2-5	CASSLWHQPGETQYF	TGTGCCAGCAGCCTCTGGCACCAACCGGGAGAGACCCAGTACTTC
TRBV30	NA	NA	TRBJ1-3	CAWTPAGNTIYF	TGTGCCTGGACACCCGCTGGAAACACCATATATTTT
TRBV2	NA	NA	TRBJ1-2	CASRGDPDYGYTF	TGTGCCAGCAGGGGAGACCCCGATTATGGCTACACCTTC
TRBV7-9	NA	NA	TRBJ1-2	CASSLALDYGYTF	TGTGCCAGCAGCTTAGCCCTGGACTATGGCTACACCTTC
TRBV4-1	NA	NA	TRBJ1-4	CASSQDQGEWEKLFF	TGCGCCAGCAGCCAAGACCAGGGCGAATGGGAAAAACTGTTTTTT
TRBV13	NA	TRBD2	TRBJ2-2	CASSCWTSGGPSEELFF	TGTGCCAGCAGCTGCTGGACTAGCGGGGGGCCCTCCGAGGAGCTGTTTTTT
TRBV27	few	NA	TRBJ1-6	CASSPIEWNSPLHF	TGTGCCAGCAGCCCTATTGAGTGGAATTCACCCCTCCACTTT
TRBV7-3	NA	NA	TRBJ2-1	CASSPRQGGVEEQFF	TGTGCCAGCAGCCCCCGACAGGGAGGCGTCGAGGAGCAGTTCTTC
TRBV6-5	NA	NA	TRBJ1-1	CASSQTEAFF	TGTGCCAGCAGTCAAACTGAAGCTTTCTTT
TRBV4-2	NA	NA	TRBJ1-2	CASSQDIPRPGTCTF	TGTGCCAGCAGCCAAGACATCCCCCGACCGGGGACTTGCACCTTC
TRBV30	NA	NA	TRBJ1-2	CAWSAPGTGYLNYGYTF	TGTGCCTGGAGTGCCCCTGGGACCGGCTATCTTAACTATGGCTACACCTTC
TRBV4-2	NA	NA	TRBJ1-1	CASSLEHTEAFF	TGTGCCAGCAGCCTTGAACACACTGAAGCTTTCTTT
TRBV30	NA	NA	TRBJ1-4	CAWSYSRTATNEKLFF	TGTGCCTGGAGTTATTCCCGGACAGCAACTAATGAAAAACTGTTTTTT
TRBV27	NA	TRBD1	TRBJ1-5	CASSLRDRGSNQPQHF	TGTGCCAGCAGTTTAAGGGACAGGGGAAGCAATCAGCCCCAGCATTTT
TRBV2	NA	NA	TRBJ1-2	CASSESGRGYTF	TGTGCCAGCAGTGAGTCCGGACGGGGCTACACCTTC
TRBV2	NA	TRBD1	TRBJ1-4	CASSERTGRREKLFF	TGTGCCAGCAGTGAAAGGACAGGCCGTAGGGAAAAACTGTTTTTT
TRBV2	NA	TRBD1	TRBJ2-2	CASSERDRMNTGELFF	TGTGCCAGCAGTGAAAGGGACAGGATGAACACCGGGGAGCTGTTTTTT
TRBV20-1	NA	NA	TRBJ2-5	CSARVETQYF	TGCAGTGCTAGAGTAGAGACCCAGTACTTC
TRBV6-2/TRBV6-3	NA	NA	TRBJ2-1	CASSYSRGGVYNEQFF	TGTGCCAGCAGTTACTCGAGGGGGGGCGTATACAATGAGCAGTTCTTC
TRBV7-6	NA	TRBD1	TRBJ2-2	CASRRDAGQGTTGELFF	TGTGCCAGCAGGAGGGACGCGGGACAGGGGACCACCGGGGAGCTGTTTTTT
TRBV5-1	once	TRBD2	TRBJ2-2	CASSARGKDTGELFF	TGCGCCAGCAGCGCGCGGGGGAAAGACACCGGGGAGCTGTTTTTT
TRBV27	NA	NA	TRBJ1-2	CASTWGRERGYTF	TGTGCCAGCACCTGGGGCAGGGAGAGGGGCTACACCTTC
TRBV7-2	NA	TRBD1	TRBJ2-5	CASSSTPGQGEETQYF	TGTGCCAGCAGCTCCACCCCGGGACAGGGTGAAGAGACCCAGTACTTC
TRBV11-3	once	NA	TRBJ1-1	CASGTGLNTEAFF	TGTGCCAGCGGAACGGGACTGAACACTGAAGCTTTCTTT
TRBV6-2/TRBV6-3	NA	NA	TRBJ2-7	CASSYVGRAYEQYF	TGTGCCAGCAGTTACGTCGGCAGGGCCTACGAGCAGTACTTC
TRBV19	NA	TRBD2	TRBJ2-1	CASSISRGLAGASSYNEQFF	TGTGCCAGTAGTATCTCCCGCGGACTAGCGGGGGCTAGTTCCTACAATGAGCAGTTCTTC
TRBV7-9	NA	TRBD2	TRBJ2-3	CASSLSSGGSSTDTQYF	TGTGCCAGCAGCTTATCTAGCGGGGGGTCTAGCACAGATACGCAGTATTTT
TRBV25-1	NA	TRBD1	TRBJ1-2	CASIPGTGGNGYTF	TGTGCCAGCATACCCGGGACAGGGGGCAATGGCTACACCTTC
TRBV9	NA	TRBD1	TRBJ2-5	CASSPRGGQGIETQYF	TGTGCCAGCAGCCCTCGGGGGGGACAGGGGATTGAGACCCAGTACTTC
TRBV3-1/TRBV3-2	NA	NA	TRBJ2-7	CASSPTGNGYEQYF	TGTGCCAGCAGCCCCACAGGGAACGGTTACGAGCAGTACTTC
TRBV13	NA	NA	TRBJ1-1	CASSLLGSNMNTEAFF	TGTGCCAGCAGCTTATTAGGGTCGAATATGAACACTGAAGCTTTCTTT
TRBV2	NA	NA	TRBJ1-1	CASSESPGRPEAFF	TGTGCCAGCAGTGAATCTCCGGGCCGACCTGAAGCTTTCTTT
TRBV6-5	NA	TRBD1	TRBJ2-7	CASSRDRPYEQYF	TGTGCCAGCAGCCGGGACAGGCCCTACGAGCAGTACTTC
TRBV13	NA	NA	TRBJ2-1	CASSLGLPQPNEQFF	TGTGCCAGCAGCTTAGGCCTTCCGCAACCCAATGAGCAGTTCTTC
TRBV30	NA	TRBD1	TRBJ2-4	CAWSPGQEVPKNIQYF	TGTGCCTGGAGTCCGGGACAGGAAGTACCCAAAAACATTCAGTACTTC
TRBV9	NA	TRBD1	TRBJ1-1	CASSVEAGQVINTEAFF	TGTGCCAGCAGCGTGGAAGCCGGACAGGTAATAAACACTGAAGCTTTCTTT